A single sample is the source of the 2 T cell receptor beta chains below, sequenced in a study of cytomegalovirus exposure and HLA in healthy donors. Researchers ran the PCR with 60 Vbeta and 13 Jbeta primers. The data were produced by immunoSEQ multiplex PCR, yet TCRdb's version contains in-frame clones alone and is incomplete. This table has roughly 120,000 clones, 9.5% appearing once. Material: PBMCs. Receptors were obtained from a young man in good health and CMV-seronegative.

The chain combines TRBV25-1 with TRBJ2-3, with 8 bases identical to TRBD2. CDR1 and CDR2 (germline): MGHDK, SYGVNS. The length of the CDR3 is 15 residues. V lost 4 bases to trimming and J lost 6 bases; unmatched junction nucleotides: 9. This CDR3 reads CASSVNGGAFDTQYF. The DNA of the CDR3 is TGTGCCAGCAGTGTTAACGGGGGGGCCTTCGATACGCAGTATTTT.

A few counts support this clone. V usage is TRBV5-1 and J usage is TRBJ1-4; perhaps TRBD1 as D (6 bases). V lost 1 base and J 7 bases, leaving 11 bases between the germline ends. The CDR3 runs 14 residues. The germline CDR1 and CDR2 sequences are SGHRS and YFSETQ. CDR3 loop: CASSLTGLGEKLFF. The CDR3 nucleotides are TGCGCCAGCAGCTTGACAGGGCTCGGTGAAAAACTGTTTTTT.